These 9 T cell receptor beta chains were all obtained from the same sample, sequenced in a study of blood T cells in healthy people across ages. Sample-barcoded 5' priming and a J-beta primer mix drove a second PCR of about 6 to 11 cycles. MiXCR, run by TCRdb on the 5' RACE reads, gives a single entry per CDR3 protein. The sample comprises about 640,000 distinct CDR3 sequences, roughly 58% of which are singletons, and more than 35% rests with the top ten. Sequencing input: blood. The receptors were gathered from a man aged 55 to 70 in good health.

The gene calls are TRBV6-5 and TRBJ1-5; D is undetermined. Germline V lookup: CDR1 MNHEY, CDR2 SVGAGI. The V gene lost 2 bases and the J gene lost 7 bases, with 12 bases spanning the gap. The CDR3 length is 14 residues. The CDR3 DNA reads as TGTGCCAGCAGTTACGAGGCAGGCAGACAGCCCCAGCATTTT. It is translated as CASSYEAGRQPQHF.

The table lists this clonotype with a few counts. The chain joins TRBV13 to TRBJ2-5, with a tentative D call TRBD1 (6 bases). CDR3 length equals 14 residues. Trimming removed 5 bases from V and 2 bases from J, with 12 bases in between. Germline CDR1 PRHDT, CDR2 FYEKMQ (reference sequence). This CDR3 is CASSPDSRQETQYF. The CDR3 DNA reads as TGTGCCAGCAGCCCGGACAGCAGACAAGAGACCCAGTACTTC.

The CDR3 nucleotides are TGTGCCAGCAGCCCAATTCCACAGGGGGCAGCGCAGTATTTT. Encoded protein: CASSPIPQGAAQYF. J is TRBJ2-3 and V is TRBV3-1, with 9 bases identical to TRBD1. Germline trimming cut 4 bases from V and 10 bases from J; bases unmatched to any gene: 9. The germline gives CDR1 LGHDT, CDR2 YNNKEL (reference sequence). The CDR3 contains 14 residues.

The CDR3 coding sequence is TGCGCCAGCAGCTTGATGGGTGGGGCCAACGTCCTGACTTTC. Residues: CASSLMGGANVLTF. This chain links TRBV5-1 with TRBJ2-6, with D hard to call. The CDR3 runs to 14 residues. Germline values: CDR1 SGHRS, CDR2 YFSETQ. V was cut by 1 base and J by 3 bases, with 5 bases left in between.

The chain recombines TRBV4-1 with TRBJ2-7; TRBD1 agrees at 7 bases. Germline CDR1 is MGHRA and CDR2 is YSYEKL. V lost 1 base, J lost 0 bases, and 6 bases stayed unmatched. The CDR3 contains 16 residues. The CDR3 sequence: CASSQGNRGPSYEQYF. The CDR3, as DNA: TGCGCCAGCAGCCAAGGAAACAGGGGCCCCTCCTACGAGCAGTACTTC.

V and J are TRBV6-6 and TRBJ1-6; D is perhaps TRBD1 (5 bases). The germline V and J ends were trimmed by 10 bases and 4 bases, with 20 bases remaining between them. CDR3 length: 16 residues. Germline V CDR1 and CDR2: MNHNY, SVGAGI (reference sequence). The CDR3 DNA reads TGTGCCACCAGGGAGGGAGGGAGGACGTATAATTCACCCCTCCACTTT. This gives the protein CATREGGRTYNSPLHF.

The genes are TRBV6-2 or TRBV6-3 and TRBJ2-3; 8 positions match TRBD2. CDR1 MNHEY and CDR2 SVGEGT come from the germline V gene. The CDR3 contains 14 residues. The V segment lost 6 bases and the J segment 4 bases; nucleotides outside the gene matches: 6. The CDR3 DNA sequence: TGTGCCAGCAGACTTAGCGGGGAGCCAGATACGCAGTATTTT. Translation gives CASRLSGEPDTQYF.

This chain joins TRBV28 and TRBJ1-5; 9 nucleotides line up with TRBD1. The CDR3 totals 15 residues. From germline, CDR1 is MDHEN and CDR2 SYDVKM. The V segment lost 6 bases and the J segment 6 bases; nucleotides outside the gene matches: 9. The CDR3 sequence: CASRGQGLRSQPQHF. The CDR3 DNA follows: TGTGCCAGCAGGGGACAGGGTTTGAGGAGTCAGCCCCAGCATTTT.

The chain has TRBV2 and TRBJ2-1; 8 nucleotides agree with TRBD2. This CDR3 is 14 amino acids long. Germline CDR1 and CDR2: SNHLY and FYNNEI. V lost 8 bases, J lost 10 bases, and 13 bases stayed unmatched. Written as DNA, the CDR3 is TGTGCCAGCCAAGTACGCGGGGGGTCTAAGGAGCAGTTCTTC. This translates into CASQVRGGSKEQFF.